A selection of T cell receptor beta chains follows, all from one sample in a study of CD8+CD57+ T cells in acquired aplastic anemia. TCRdb redid the calling of the reads with MiXCR, one entry per CDR3 protein. Here the sample spans about 160,000 distinct CDR3 sequences, 71% being singletons. The sample consisted of sorted CD4+, CD8+, or CD8+CD57+ T cells (not recorded which) from PBMCs. The receptors were gathered from a human donor with aplastic anemia. The CDR3 runs from the conserved cysteine through the conserved F or W. Each record gives: D gene, V gene, clone size, J gene, CDR3 length, CDR3 DNA, CDR3 protein. The D gene is left open where the match is weak. The size of a clone is reported for some rows only, either as once, few or many, or as a class for expanded clones.

D gene: -; V gene: TRBV7-2; clone size: -; J gene: TRBJ2-3; CDR3 length: 18; CDR3 DNA: TGTGCCAGCAGCTTAAGGCCCCTAGCGCCCGTGGGGACAGATACGCAGTATTTT; CDR3 protein: CASSLRPLAPVGTDTQYF
D gene: -; V gene: TRBV25-1; clone size: few; J gene: TRBJ1-1; CDR3 length: 11; CDR3 DNA: TGTGCCAGCAGGGAAGATGCTGAAGCTTTCTTT; CDR3 protein: CASREDAEAFF
D gene: TRBD1; V gene: TRBV7-7; clone size: once; J gene: TRBJ2-7; CDR3 length: 14; CDR3 DNA: TGTGCTACCGAGCGAAGACAGGGTTTCTACGAGCAGTACTTC; CDR3 protein: CATERRQGFYEQYF
D gene: TRBD2; V gene: TRBV20-1; clone size: -; J gene: TRBJ2-1; CDR3 length: 15; CDR3 DNA: TGCAGTGCGCCCCGGGGGACTAGCAGGTACAATGAGCAGTTCTTC; CDR3 protein: CSAPRGTSRYNEQFF
D gene: -; V gene: TRBV11-2; clone size: -; J gene: TRBJ1-4; CDR3 length: 14; CDR3 DNA: TGTGCCAGCAGCTTGCTTCTCACAGCCGAAAAACTGTTTTTT; CDR3 protein: CASSLLLTAEKLFF
D gene: -; V gene: TRBV20-1; clone size: -; J gene: TRBJ1-1; CDR3 length: 13; CDR3 DNA: TGCAGTGCTAGAAGGCAGGTGAACACTGAAGCTTTCTTT; CDR3 protein: CSARRQVNTEAFF
D gene: -; V gene: TRBV15; clone size: few; J gene: TRBJ1-6; CDR3 length: 14; CDR3 DNA: TGTGCCACCAGCAGAGGGGGCGAGGGTTCACCCCTCCACTTT; CDR3 protein: CATSRGGEGSPLHF
D gene: -; V gene: TRBV10-3; clone size: -; J gene: TRBJ2-3; CDR3 length: 15; CDR3 DNA: TGTGCCATCACCCAGCGAGGGGTTAGCACAGATACGCAGTATTTT; CDR3 protein: CAITQRGVSTDTQYF
D gene: -; V gene: TRBV2; clone size: many; J gene: TRBJ1-6; CDR3 length: 16; CDR3 DNA: TGTGCCAGCAGCACCTGGAGGGGGGATTATAATTCACCCCTCCACTTT; CDR3 protein: CASSTWRGDYNSPLHF
D gene: -; V gene: TRBV5-1; clone size: -; J gene: TRBJ2-7; CDR3 length: 13; CDR3 DNA: TGCGCCAGCAGCTTGGATGGCACCTATGAGCAGTACTTC; CDR3 protein: CASSLDGTYEQYF
D gene: -; V gene: TRBV6-1; clone size: -; J gene: TRBJ2-3; CDR3 length: 13; CDR3 DNA: TGTGCCAGCAGTGCTGAACTGCCAGATACGCAGTATTTT; CDR3 protein: CASSAELPDTQYF
D gene: TRBD2; V gene: TRBV6-5; clone size: -; J gene: TRBJ2-7; CDR3 length: 14; CDR3 DNA: TGTGCCAGCAGGAGGACTAGCGGTCCCTACGAGCAGTACTTC; CDR3 protein: CASRRTSGPYEQYF
D gene: -; V gene: TRBV9; clone size: -; J gene: TRBJ1-3; CDR3 length: 14; CDR3 DNA: TGTGCCAGCAGCGTAGATGTCTCTGGAAACACCATATATTTT; CDR3 protein: CASSVDVSGNTIYF
D gene: -; V gene: TRBV9; clone size: -; J gene: TRBJ2-2; CDR3 length: 13; CDR3 DNA: TGTGCCAGCAGCCCAGCCATTACCGGGGAGCTGTTTTTT; CDR3 protein: CASSPAITGELFF
D gene: TRBD1; V gene: TRBV7-9; clone size: -; J gene: TRBJ2-7; CDR3 length: 15; CDR3 DNA: TGTGCCAGCAGCTTGGGGACAGGGGAGACATACGAGCAGTACTTC; CDR3 protein: CASSLGTGETYEQYF
D gene: TRBD2; V gene: TRBV6-4; clone size: few; J gene: TRBJ2-2; CDR3 length: 18; CDR3 DNA: TGTGCCAGCAGTGACTCGCCTAGCGGGGGGACGAACACCGGGGAGCTGTTTTTT; CDR3 protein: CASSDSPSGGTNTGELFF
D gene: TRBD1; V gene: TRBV15; clone size: once; J gene: TRBJ1-6; CDR3 length: 15; CDR3 DNA: TGTGCCACCAGCAGCGACAGGGCGGCGGGATCACCCCTCCACTTT; CDR3 protein: CATSSDRAAGSPLHF
D gene: TRBD1; V gene: TRBV5-1; clone size: few; J gene: TRBJ2-6; CDR3 length: 15; CDR3 DNA: TGCGCCAGCAGGGACCAGGGGGTAGGGGCCAACGTCCTGACTTTC; CDR3 protein: CASRDQGVGANVLTF
D gene: TRBD2; V gene: TRBV10-3; clone size: -; J gene: TRBJ2-7; CDR3 length: 13; CDR3 DNA: TGTGCCATCGGCGGACTAGCGGGAGGCGAGCAGTACTTC; CDR3 protein: CAIGGLAGGEQYF
D gene: TRBD1; V gene: TRBV20-1; clone size: -; J gene: TRBJ2-7; CDR3 length: 12; CDR3 DNA: TGCAGTGCAGGGACAGGGACCTACGAGCAGTACTTC; CDR3 protein: CSAGTGTYEQYF
D gene: -; V gene: TRBV7-9; clone size: once; J gene: TRBJ2-1; CDR3 length: 15; CDR3 DNA: TGTGCCAGCAGCTTAGGGCTATCAGATTACAATGAGCAGTTCTTC; CDR3 protein: CASSLGLSDYNEQFF
D gene: -; V gene: TRBV7-8; clone size: -; J gene: TRBJ1-6; CDR3 length: 14; CDR3 DNA: TGTGCCAGCAGCGCAGTTAGGGGGTTGGAGCCCCTCCACTTT; CDR3 protein: CASSAVRGLEPLHF
D gene: -; V gene: TRBV2; clone size: few; J gene: TRBJ2-7; CDR3 length: 14; CDR3 DNA: TGTGCCAGCAGCACCGACAGTTACTCCTACGAGCAGTACTTC; CDR3 protein: CASSTDSYSYEQYF
D gene: -; V gene: TRBV12-5; clone size: -; J gene: TRBJ2-7; CDR3 length: 12; CDR3 DNA: TGTGCTAGTGGTTTGACAGGATACGAGCAGTACTTC; CDR3 protein: CASGLTGYEQYF
D gene: TRBD1; V gene: TRBV7-8; clone size: -; J gene: TRBJ2-5; CDR3 length: 16; CDR3 DNA: TGTGCCAGCAGCCGAAGTAGGGGGCGCATCGGGGAGACCCAGTACTTC; CDR3 protein: CASSRSRGRIGETQYF
D gene: TRBD1; V gene: TRBV19; clone size: -; J gene: TRBJ1-2; CDR3 length: 12; CDR3 DNA: TGTGCCAGTCCCCCGGGACAGTATGGCTACACCTTC; CDR3 protein: CASPPGQYGYTF
D gene: -; V gene: TRBV19; clone size: -; J gene: TRBJ2-7; CDR3 length: 14; CDR3 DNA: TGTGCCAGTAGGAGCCGGGACATACTCTACGAGCAGTACTTC; CDR3 protein: CASRSRDILYEQYF
D gene: TRBD2; V gene: TRBV20-1; clone size: -; J gene: TRBJ2-1; CDR3 length: 11; CDR3 DNA: TGCAGTGCTAGAGAGGTTAGCGGGGGGTTCTTC; CDR3 protein: CSAREVSGGFF
D gene: -; V gene: TRBV7-2; clone size: -; J gene: TRBJ2-1; CDR3 length: 15; CDR3 DNA: TGTGCCAGCAGCTCCCGGACTGCCTCCTACAATGAGCAGTTCTTC; CDR3 protein: CASSSRTASYNEQFF
D gene: -; V gene: TRBV9; clone size: -; J gene: TRBJ2-7; CDR3 length: 13; CDR3 DNA: TGTGCCAGCAGCGGGACCAGCTCCTACGAGCAGTACTTC; CDR3 protein: CASSGTSSYEQYF
D gene: TRBD1; V gene: TRBV25-1; clone size: -; J gene: TRBJ1-3; CDR3 length: 16; CDR3 DNA: TGTGCCAGCAGTGAACCGACAGGGAAAAGTGGAAACACCATATATTTT; CDR3 protein: CASSEPTGKSGNTIYF
D gene: TRBD1; V gene: TRBV29-1; clone size: once; J gene: TRBJ1-1; CDR3 length: 13; CDR3 DNA: TGCAGCGATCTGACAGGGACGGGCACTGAAGCTTTCTTT; CDR3 protein: CSDLTGTGTEAFF
D gene: -; V gene: TRBV7-3; clone size: -; J gene: TRBJ2-7; CDR3 length: 15; CDR3 DNA: TGTGCCAGCAGCCAAGGCGGACAGGGTAGCGGGGAGCAGTACTTC; CDR3 protein: CASSQGGQGSGEQYF
D gene: -; V gene: TRBV24-1; clone size: -; J gene: TRBJ1-2; CDR3 length: 15; CDR3 DNA: TGTGCCACCAGTACCGGGCAAGGGGCGGCAAATGGCTACACCTTC; CDR3 protein: CATSTGQGAANGYTF
D gene: -; V gene: TRBV15; clone size: -; J gene: TRBJ1-4; CDR3 length: 15; CDR3 DNA: TGTGTCACCAGCACAGCCGACAGAGCTAATGAAAAACTGTTTTTT; CDR3 protein: CVTSTADRANEKLFF
D gene: TRBD2; V gene: TRBV7-9; clone size: -; J gene: TRBJ2-1; CDR3 length: 14; CDR3 DNA: TGTGCCAGCAGCTTAGGGTCGGGACTAACTCTAAGTTTCTTC; CDR3 protein: CASSLGSGLTLSFF
D gene: -; V gene: TRBV29-1; clone size: -; J gene: TRBJ2-3; CDR3 length: 14; CDR3 DNA: TGCAGCGTTGGACCCAAGGGGGGCACAGATACGCAGTATTTT; CDR3 protein: CSVGPKGGTDTQYF
D gene: TRBD1; V gene: TRBV24-1; clone size: -; J gene: TRBJ2-3; CDR3 length: 15; CDR3 DNA: TGTGCCACCAGTGCTGGACAGGGCCCCGCAGATACGCAGTATTTT; CDR3 protein: CATSAGQGPADTQYF
D gene: -; V gene: TRBV20-1; clone size: -; J gene: TRBJ2-1; CDR3 length: 14; CDR3 DNA: TGCAGTGGGGTCGCTCTTTTGGCCTACAATGAGCAGTTCTTC; CDR3 protein: CSGVALLAYNEQFF
D gene: -; V gene: TRBV7-2; clone size: -; J gene: TRBJ1-1; CDR3 length: 15; CDR3 DNA: TGTGCCAGCAGCTTAGTGGGACCGGGAACCACTGAAGCTTTCTTT; CDR3 protein: CASSLVGPGTTEAFF
D gene: -; V gene: TRBV9; clone size: -; J gene: TRBJ1-1; CDR3 length: 17; CDR3 DNA: TGTGCCAGCAGCGTAGGTGGGGAATACGGCCTGAACACTGAAGCTTTCTTT; CDR3 protein: CASSVGGEYGLNTEAFF
D gene: -; V gene: TRBV2; clone size: -; J gene: TRBJ1-2; CDR3 length: 14; CDR3 DNA: TGTGCCAGCAGGCTAGCAGAGTCTGGCTATGGCTACACCTTC; CDR3 protein: CASRLAESGYGYTF